The source of this T cell receptor (beta chain) is a study of post-analysis software for immune sequencing data (dated by TCRdb to the mid-2010s). For the wider study: The recorded disease courses included relapsing-remitting, secondary progressive and progressive-relapsing multiple sclerosis, and some patients had no subtype annotation. The patient repertoires were compared against roughly 12 previously published healthy control repertoires obtained from donors aged 6 to 25 years. A subset of samples was prepared in parallel using single-end sample barcoding, then pooled and co-amplified after Illumina adapter ligation. General findings and caveats noted by the study authors: The multiple sclerosis patient group was slightly younger than the control group. Compared with controls, multiple sclerosis patients had significantly lower normalized Chao1 diversity, a finding suggesting substantial peripheral T-cell clonal expansion. Strong co-clustering of samples prepared in the same batch was shown by direct clustering with F measure, prompting a batch-effect correction.

TCR beta repertoires were profiled from peripheral blood of 10 to 15 young patients with multiple sclerosis to demonstrate the VDJtools post-analysis software. The multiple sclerosis patients were children and adolescents ranging in age from about 6 to 16 years. Libraries were built with PCR. Instrument on record: Illumina HiSeq 2500. To reduce PCR and sequencing biases, unique molecular identifiers were built into the TCR beta cDNA libraries. About 500,000 cDNA molecules were obtained for every 1 to 10 million input T cells, so each molecule roughly corresponded to one T cell. The patient libraries were prepared and sequenced using the same protocol as the earlier healthy control dataset. Within a given batch, samples were prepared together, multiplexed and sequenced on the same HiSeq lane. The source study handled its data this way. MIGEC handled the raw barcoded reads, throwing out single-read molecular identifier groups before consensus assembly and CDR3 extraction. Clonotype tables were post-analysed with VDJtools, normalizing diversity by down-sampling all datasets to the smallest sample size. Repertoire overlap clustering matched CDR3 amino acid but not nucleotide sequences to correct batch-related cross-sample contamination. TCRdb itself trimmed the public reads at Q25 with fastp, ran MiXCR and retained productive beta chains. Under each unique CDR3 protein, matching rows form one entry showing the most common genes and DNA. The V and J calls here are based on TCRdb, not the publication. Here the sample has fewer than 850,000 distinct CDR3 sequences; roughly 29% occur a single time. The ten largest clones capture around 0.55% of the sample.

This clonotype was found many times. This receptor's antigen is unknown. Base qualities are not at hand, and no much larger clone is one base apart. The origin of this receptor is a girl aged 10 to 17 with multiple sclerosis. Sequencing was done on a sample of blood.

The CDR3 here reads CASSLGQGNGYEQYF. The nucleotide sequence is TGTGCCAGCAGTCTCGGACAGGGCAACGGCTACGAGCAGTACTTC. This sequence uses TRBV12-3 or TRBV12-4 and TRBJ2-7; TRBD1 agrees with 8 junctional bases. Trimming removed 5 bases from V and 3 bases from J; the gene matches leave 9 bases unexplained. The CDR3 holds 15 amino acids from the cysteine to the phenylalanine. Only CDR3 DNA remains: 45 bases, in frame from the first base.